This T cell receptor delta chain was retrieved from a study of Vδ1+ human thymocytes. General observations from the study: Highly polyclonal TRG and TRD repertoires with Gaussian CDR3 length distributions appeared in thymus.

Trimming pared 0 bases from V and 0 bases from J, leaving 14 bases between. The germline V gene has CDR1 TSWWSYY and CDR2 QGS. This CDR3 has 17 amino acids. Sequences come from RNA converted to cDNA by reverse transcription. Multiplex PCR used pooled V-gene forward primers and a constant-region reverse primer to amplify CDR3s. TCRdb reapplied CATT to the multiplex PCR reads. The top ten clones hold roughly 0.5% of a sample with some 54,000 delta-chain clones, around a sixth of them seen once. This clone has more than one count but fewer than ten. Its specificity is unknown. The origin of this receptor is a boy under three years old who had congenital heart surgery. Sequencing used Vdelta1+ gamma-delta thymocytes from the thymus. Subset indicated: FACS-sorted CD3+ TCRalphabeta- TCRVdelta1+ TCRVdelta2- thymocytes. The chain joins TRDV1 to TRDJ1, with unresolved D. CDR3 protein: CALGELVLNLYTDKLIF. CDR3 nucleotide sequence: TGTGCTCTTGGGGAACTAGTCCTCAATCTTTACACCGATAAACTCATCTTT.